The clone carrying this T cell receptor (beta chain) was picked up many times. Its antigen remains unidentified. Amplification of TCR beta CDR3 regions used RNA transcripts. A first-round RT-PCR used HTBI primers, followed by a second-round multiplex PCR. Each CDR3 protein is one row after TCRdb ran MiXCR on the multiplex PCR reads. The sample lists about 640,000 distinct CDR3 sequences; 35% to 45% were seen once. This sample is drawn from a study of Graves' ophthalmopathy and Graves' hyperthyroidism. Turning to the study itself: Before any treatment, peripheral blood was taken at the initial diagnosis. General study results and limits: Blood also contained most of the expanded thyroid clonotypes above 0.001 frequency.

Diagnostic conclusions were grounded in clinical symptoms, serum thyroxine, TRAb, thyroid ultrasound and orbital computed tomography. Deletions cut 5 bases from V and 0 bases from J, with 4 bases between. Germline-derived CDR1 and CDR2 are KGHDR and SFDVKD. The CDR3 runs to 13 residues. The rearrangement links TRBV24-1 to TRBJ1-3, with unresolved D. The sequencing sample was made of peripheral blood. This TCR was sampled from an adult man with Graves' ophthalmopathy. The CDR3 protein is CATSAPSGNTIYF. The CDR3 DNA reads as TGTGCCACCAGTGCCCCCTCTGGAAACACCATATATTTT.